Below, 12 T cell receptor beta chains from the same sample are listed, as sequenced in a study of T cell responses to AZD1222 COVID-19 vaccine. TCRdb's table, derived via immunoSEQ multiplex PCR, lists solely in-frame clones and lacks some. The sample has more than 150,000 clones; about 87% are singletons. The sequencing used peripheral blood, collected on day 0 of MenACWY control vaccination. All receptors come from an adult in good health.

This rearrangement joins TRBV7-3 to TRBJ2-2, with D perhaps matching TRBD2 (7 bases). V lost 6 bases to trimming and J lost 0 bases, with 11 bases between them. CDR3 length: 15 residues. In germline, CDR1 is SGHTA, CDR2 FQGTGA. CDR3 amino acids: CASRPGGTNTGELFF. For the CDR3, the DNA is TGTGCCAGCAGGCCGGGGGGCACGAACACCGGGGAGCTGTTTTTT.

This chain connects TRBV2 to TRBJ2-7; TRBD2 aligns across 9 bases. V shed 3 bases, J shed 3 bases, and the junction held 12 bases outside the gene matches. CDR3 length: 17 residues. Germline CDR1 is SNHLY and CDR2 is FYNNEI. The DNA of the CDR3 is TGTGCCAGCAGTGAGTGGCTAGCGGGGTTACCTGTCTACGAGCAGTACTTC. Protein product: CASSEWLAGLPVYEQYF.

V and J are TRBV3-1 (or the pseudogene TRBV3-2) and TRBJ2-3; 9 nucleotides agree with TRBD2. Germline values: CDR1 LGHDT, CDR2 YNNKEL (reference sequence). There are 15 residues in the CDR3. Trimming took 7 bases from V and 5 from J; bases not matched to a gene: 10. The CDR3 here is CASTSSGVVGDTQYF. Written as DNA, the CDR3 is TGTGCCAGCACCTCTAGCGGGGTTGTTGGAGATACGCAGTATTTT.

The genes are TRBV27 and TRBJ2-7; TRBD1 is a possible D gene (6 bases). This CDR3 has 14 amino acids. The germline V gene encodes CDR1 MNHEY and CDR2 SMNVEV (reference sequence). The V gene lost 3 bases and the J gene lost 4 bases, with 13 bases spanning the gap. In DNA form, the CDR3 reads TGTGCCAGCAGTTTGTCCAGGGGAACTTACGAGCAGTACTTC. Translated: CASSLSRGTYEQYF.

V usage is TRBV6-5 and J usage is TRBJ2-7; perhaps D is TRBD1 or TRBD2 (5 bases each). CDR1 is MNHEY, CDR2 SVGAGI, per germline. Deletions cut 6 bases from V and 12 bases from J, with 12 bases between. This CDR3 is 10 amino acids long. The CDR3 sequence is CASREGRWYF. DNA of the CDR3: TGTGCCAGCAGAGAGGGACGTTGGTACTTC.

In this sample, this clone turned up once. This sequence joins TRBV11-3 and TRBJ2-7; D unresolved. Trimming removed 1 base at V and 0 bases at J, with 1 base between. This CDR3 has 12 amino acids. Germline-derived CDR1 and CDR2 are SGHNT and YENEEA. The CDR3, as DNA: TGTGCCAGCAGCTTAGGCTCCTACGAGCAGTACTTC. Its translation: CASSLGSYEQYF.

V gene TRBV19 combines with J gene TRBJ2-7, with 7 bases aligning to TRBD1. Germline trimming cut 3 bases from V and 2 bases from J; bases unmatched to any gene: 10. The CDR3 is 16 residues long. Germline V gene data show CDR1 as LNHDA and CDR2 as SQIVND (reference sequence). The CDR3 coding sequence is TGTGCCAGTAGTATGGACCCACAGGGGAAGGCCTACGAGCAGTACTTC. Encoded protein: CASSMDPQGKAYEQYF.

The CDR3, as DNA: TGTGCCAGCAGGTCGGTGGCGGCAGTAAGAACCTACGAGCAGTACTTC. This translates into CASRSVAAVRTYEQYF. This chain joins TRBV28 and TRBJ2-7; D is unresolved. Germline CDR1 MDHEN, CDR2 SYDVKM. CDR3 size: 16 residues. V gave up 6 bases and J gave up 2 bases, with 20 bases separating them. The full variable domain, rest sourced from reference TRBV28 and TRBJ2-7, is DVKVTQSSRYLVKRTGEKVFLECVQDMDHENMFWYRQDPGLGLRLIYFSYDVKMKEKGDIPEGYSVSREKKERFSLILESASTNQTSMYLCASRSVAAVRTYEQYFGPGTRLTVT.

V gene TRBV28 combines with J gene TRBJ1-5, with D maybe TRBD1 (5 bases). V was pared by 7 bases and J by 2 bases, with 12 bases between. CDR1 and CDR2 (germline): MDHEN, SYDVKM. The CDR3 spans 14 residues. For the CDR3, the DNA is TGTGCCAGCAAATGGCAGGGCGGCAATCAGCCCCAGCATTTT. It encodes CASKWQGGNQPQHF.

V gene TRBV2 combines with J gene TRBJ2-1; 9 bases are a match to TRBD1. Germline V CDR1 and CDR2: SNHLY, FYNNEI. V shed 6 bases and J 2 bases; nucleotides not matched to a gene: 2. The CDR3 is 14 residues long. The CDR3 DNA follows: TGTGCCAGCAGCAGGGACAGGGCCTACAATGAGCAGTTCTTC. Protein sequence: CASSRDRAYNEQFF.

This CDR3 reads CASSMDTGRNQPQHF. The CDR3 region has the DNA TGTGCCAGTAGTATGGACACGGGACGCAATCAGCCCCAGCATTTT. The rearrangement joins TRBV19 to TRBJ1-5; D is perhaps TRBD1 (5 bases). V shed 3 bases and J shed 2 bases, with 11 bases lying between them. The germline gives CDR1 LNHDA, CDR2 SQIVND (reference sequence). This CDR3 contains 15 residues.

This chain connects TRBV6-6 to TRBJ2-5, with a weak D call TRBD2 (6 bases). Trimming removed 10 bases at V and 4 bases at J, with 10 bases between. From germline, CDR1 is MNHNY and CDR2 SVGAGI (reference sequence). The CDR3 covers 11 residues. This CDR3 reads CATKGGETQYF. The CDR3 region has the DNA TGTGCCACCAAGGGAGGAGAGACCCAGTACTTC.